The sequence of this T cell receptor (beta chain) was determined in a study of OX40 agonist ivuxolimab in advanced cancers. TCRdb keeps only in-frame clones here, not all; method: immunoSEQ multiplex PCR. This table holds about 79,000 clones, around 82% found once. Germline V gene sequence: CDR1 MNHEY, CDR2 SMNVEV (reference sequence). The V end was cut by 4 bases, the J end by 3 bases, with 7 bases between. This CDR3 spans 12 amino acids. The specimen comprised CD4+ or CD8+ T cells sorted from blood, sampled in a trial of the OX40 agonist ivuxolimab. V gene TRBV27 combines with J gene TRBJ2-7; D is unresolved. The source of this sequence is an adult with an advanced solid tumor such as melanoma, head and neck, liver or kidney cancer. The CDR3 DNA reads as TGTGCCAGCAGTTCCGACAACTACGAGCAGTACTTC. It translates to CASSSDNYEQYF.